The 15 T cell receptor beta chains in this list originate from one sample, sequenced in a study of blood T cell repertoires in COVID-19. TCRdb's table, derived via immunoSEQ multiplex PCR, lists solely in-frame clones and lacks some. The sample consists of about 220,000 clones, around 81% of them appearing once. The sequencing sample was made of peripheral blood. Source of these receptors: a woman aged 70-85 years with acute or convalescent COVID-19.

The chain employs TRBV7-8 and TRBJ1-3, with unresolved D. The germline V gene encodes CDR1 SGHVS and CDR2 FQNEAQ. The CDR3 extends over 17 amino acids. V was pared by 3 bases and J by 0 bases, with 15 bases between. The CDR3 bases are TGTGCCAGCAGCTTGGGGAGGGTGGGCAACTCTGGAAACACCATATATTTT. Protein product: CASSLGRVGNSGNTIYF.

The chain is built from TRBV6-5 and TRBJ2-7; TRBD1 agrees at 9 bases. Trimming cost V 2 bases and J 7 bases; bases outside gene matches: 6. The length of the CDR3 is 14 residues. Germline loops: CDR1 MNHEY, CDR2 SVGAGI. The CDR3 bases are TGTGCCAGCAGTTACAAGGACAGGGGTCGGGAGCAGTACGTC. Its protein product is CASSYKDRGREQYV.

The CDR3 nucleotides read TGTGCCAGCAGTGACCGGGGCAATGAGCAGTTCTTC. Protein product: CASSDRGNEQFF. V gene TRBV2 combines with J gene TRBJ2-1, with D possibly TRBD2 on 5 matching bases. This CDR3 comprises 12 residues. The germline V and J ends were trimmed by 3 bases and 6 bases, with 6 bases remaining between them. Germline V gives CDR1 SNHLY, CDR2 FYNNEI.

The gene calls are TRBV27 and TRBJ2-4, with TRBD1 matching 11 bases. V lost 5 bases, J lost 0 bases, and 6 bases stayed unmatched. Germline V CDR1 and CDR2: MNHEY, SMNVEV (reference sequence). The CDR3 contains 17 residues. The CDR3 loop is CASSVTGQGGAKNIQYF. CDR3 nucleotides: TGTGCCAGCAGTGTAACGGGACAGGGGGGAGCCAAAAACATTCAGTACTTC.

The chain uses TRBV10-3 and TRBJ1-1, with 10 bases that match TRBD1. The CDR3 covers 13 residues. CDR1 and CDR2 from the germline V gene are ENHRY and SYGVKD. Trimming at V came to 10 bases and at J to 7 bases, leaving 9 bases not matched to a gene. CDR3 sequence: CATSGQGDSEAFF. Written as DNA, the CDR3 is TGTGCCACGTCCGGACAGGGGGACAGTGAAGCTTTCTTT.

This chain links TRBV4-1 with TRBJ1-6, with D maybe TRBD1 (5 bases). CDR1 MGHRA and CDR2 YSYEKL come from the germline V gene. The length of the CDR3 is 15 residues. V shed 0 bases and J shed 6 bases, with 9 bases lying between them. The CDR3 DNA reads TGCGCCAGCAGCCAAGAGACAGCGTTTAATTCACCCCTCCACTTT. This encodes CASSQETAFNSPLHF.

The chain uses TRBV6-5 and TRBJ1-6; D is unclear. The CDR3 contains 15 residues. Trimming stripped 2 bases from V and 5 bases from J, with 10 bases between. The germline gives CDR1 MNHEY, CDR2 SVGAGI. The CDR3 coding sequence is TGTGCCAGCAGTTACAGTCAGGTCGATAATTCACCCCTCCACTTT. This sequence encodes CASSYSQVDNSPLHF.

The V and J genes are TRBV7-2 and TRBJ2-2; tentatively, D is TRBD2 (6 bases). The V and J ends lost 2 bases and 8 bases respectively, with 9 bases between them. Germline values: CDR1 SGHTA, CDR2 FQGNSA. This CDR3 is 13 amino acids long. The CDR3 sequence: CASSLRLAGELFF. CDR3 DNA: TGTGCCAGCAGCTTAAGGCTAGCGGGGGAGCTGTTTTTT.

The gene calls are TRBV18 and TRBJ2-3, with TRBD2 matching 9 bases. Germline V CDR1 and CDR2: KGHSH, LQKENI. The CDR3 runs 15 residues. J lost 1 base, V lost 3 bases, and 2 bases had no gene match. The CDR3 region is CASSPRLAGTDTQYF. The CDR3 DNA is TGTGCCAGCTCACCCCGACTAGCGGGCACAGATACGCAGTATTTT.

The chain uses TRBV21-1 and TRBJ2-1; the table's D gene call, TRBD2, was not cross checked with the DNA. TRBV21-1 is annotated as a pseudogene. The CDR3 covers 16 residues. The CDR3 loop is CASSKEGGGLYNEQFF. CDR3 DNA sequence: TGTGCCAGCAGCAAAGAAGGCGGGGGCCTCTACAATGAGCAGTTCTTC.

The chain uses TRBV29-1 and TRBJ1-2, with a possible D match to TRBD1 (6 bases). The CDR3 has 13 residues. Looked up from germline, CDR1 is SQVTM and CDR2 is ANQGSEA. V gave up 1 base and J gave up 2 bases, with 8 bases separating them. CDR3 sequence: CSVEGTGNYGYTF. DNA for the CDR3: TGCAGCGTTGAAGGTACAGGGAACTATGGCTACACCTTC.

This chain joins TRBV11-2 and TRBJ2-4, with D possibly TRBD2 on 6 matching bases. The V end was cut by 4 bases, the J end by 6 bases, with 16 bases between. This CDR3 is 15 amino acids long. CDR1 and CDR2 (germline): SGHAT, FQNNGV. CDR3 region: CASSSWDVRGNIQYF. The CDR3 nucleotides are TGTGCCAGCAGCTCGTGGGACGTGCGGGGAAACATTCAGTACTTC.

CDR3 sequence (DNA): TGTGCCAGCAGTTCCAGGGCCTGGGGCCAGCCCCAGCATTTT. Encoded protein: CASSSRAWGQPQHF. The V call is TRBV6-5, the J call TRBJ1-5; D may be TRBD1 (5 bases). V lost 4 bases, J lost 7 bases, and 14 bases lay in between. The CDR3 is made up of 14 amino acids. Germline V gives CDR1 MNHEY, CDR2 SVGAGI.

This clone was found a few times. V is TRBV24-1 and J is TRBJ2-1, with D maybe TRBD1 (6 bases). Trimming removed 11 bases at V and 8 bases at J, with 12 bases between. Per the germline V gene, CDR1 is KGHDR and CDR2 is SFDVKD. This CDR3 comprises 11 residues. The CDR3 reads CASTGGDEQFF. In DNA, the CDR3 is TGTGCCAGCACTGGGGGCGATGAGCAGTTCTTC.

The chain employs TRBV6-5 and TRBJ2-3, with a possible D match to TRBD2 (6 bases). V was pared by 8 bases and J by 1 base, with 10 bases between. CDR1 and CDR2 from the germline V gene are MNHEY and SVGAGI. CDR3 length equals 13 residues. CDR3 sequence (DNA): TGTGCCAGCCTGGGACTCGGCACAGATACGCAGTATTTT. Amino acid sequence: CASLGLGTDTQYF.